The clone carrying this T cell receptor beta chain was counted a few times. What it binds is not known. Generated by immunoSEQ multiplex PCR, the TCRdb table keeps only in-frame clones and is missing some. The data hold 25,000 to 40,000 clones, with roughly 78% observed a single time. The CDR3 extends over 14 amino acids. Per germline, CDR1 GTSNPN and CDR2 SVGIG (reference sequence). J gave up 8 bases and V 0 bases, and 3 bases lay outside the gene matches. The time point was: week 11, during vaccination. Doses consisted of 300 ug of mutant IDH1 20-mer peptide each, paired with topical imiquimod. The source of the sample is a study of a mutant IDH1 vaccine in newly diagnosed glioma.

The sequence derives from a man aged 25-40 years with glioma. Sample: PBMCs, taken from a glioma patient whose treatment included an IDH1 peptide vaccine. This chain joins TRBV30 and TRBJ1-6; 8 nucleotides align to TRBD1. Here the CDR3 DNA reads TGTGCCTGGAGTGTAGACAGGGGACATTCACCCCTCCACTTT. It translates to CAWSVDRGHSPLHF.